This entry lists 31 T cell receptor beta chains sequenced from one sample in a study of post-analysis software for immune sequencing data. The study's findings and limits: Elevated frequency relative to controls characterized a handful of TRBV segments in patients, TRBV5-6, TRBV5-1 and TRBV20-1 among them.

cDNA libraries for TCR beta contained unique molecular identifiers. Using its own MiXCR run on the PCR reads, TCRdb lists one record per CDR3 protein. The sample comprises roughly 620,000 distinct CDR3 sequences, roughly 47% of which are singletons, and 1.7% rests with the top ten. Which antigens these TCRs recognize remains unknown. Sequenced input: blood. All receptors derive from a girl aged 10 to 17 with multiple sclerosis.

The DNA of the CDR3 is TGTGCCAGCAGTTACCGCGGTAGGGGGACAGGAACCTACGAGCAGTACTTC. Translating it yields CASSYRGRGTGTYEQYF. The chain recombines TRBV6-5 with TRBJ2-7; the match to TRBD1 covers 8 bases. The CDR3 length is 17 residues. Germline CDR1 is MNHEY and CDR2 is SVGAGI. The V gene end was trimmed by 2 bases and the J gene end by 2 bases; junction bases not matched to a gene: 11.

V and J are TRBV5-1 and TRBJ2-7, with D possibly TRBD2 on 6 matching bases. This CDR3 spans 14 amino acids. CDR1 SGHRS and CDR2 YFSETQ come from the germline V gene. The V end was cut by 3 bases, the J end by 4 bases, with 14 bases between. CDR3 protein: CASSYRDGGYEQYF. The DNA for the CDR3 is TGCGCCAGCAGCTACCGGGACGGGGGATACGAGCAGTACTTC.

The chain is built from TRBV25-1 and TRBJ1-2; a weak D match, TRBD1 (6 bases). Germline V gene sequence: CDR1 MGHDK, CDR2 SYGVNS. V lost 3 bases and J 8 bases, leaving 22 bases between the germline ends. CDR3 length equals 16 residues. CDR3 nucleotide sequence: TGTGCCAGCAGTGAGCTTGGGGCAGGGGAACTGGGAGGCTACACCTTC. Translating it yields CASSELGAGELGGYTF.

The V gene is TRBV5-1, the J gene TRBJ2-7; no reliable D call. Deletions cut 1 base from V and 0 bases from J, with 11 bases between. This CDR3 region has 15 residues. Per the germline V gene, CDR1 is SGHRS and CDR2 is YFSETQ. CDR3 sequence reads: CASSLYRDRSYEQYF. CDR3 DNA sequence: TGCGCCAGCAGCTTGTATAGGGATCGCTCCTACGAGCAGTACTTC.

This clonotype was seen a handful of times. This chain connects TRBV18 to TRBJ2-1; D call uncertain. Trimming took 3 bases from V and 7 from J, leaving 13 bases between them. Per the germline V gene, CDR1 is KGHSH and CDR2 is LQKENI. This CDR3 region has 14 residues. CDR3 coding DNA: TGTGCCAGCTCACCTGATCGAGTTAGAAATGAGCAGTTCTTC. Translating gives CASSPDRVRNEQFF.

CDR3 sequence: CASSPSRGGPDTQYF. CDR3 DNA sequence: TGTGCCAGCAGCCCCTCGCGGGGGGGCCCAGATACGCAGTATTTT. The chain joins TRBV7-2 to TRBJ2-3; 9 nucleotides agree with TRBD2. The CDR3 contains 15 residues. J was trimmed by 4 bases and V by 5 bases; bases with no gene match: 7. Looked up from germline, CDR1 is SGHTA and CDR2 is FQGNSA.

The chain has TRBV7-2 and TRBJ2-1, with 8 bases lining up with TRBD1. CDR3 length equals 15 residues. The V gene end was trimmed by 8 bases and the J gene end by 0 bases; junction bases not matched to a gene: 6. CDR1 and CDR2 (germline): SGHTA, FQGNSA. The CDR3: CASLVQGVSYNEQFF. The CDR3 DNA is TGTGCCAGCCTTGTACAGGGGGTCTCCTACAATGAGCAGTTCTTC.

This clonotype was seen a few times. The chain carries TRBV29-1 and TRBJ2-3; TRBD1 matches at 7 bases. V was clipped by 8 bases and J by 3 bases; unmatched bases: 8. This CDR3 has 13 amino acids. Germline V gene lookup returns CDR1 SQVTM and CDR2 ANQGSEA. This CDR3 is CSRWDSGTDTQYF. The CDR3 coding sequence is TGCAGCCGTTGGGACAGTGGGACAGATACGCAGTATTTT.

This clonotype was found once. The CDR3 DNA is TGTGCCAGCAGTTTACCCCAGGGCTGGGCCAACGTCCTGACTTTC. Translating it yields CASSLPQGWANVLTF. The chain links TRBV12-3 or TRBV12-4 to TRBJ2-6; D is possibly TRBD1 (5 bases). Trimming removed 2 bases from V and 5 bases from J, with 10 bases in between. This CDR3 is built from 15 residues.

CDR3 bases: TGCGCCAGCAGCCAAGATTTCCGGGATGGGAACGAGCAGTACTTC. Translated, it gives CASSQDFRDGNEQYF. V and J are TRBV4-1 and TRBJ2-5; TRBD2 might be the D (5 bases). TRBJ2-7 explains the end of the DNA better; the J call may be wrong. This CDR3 is 15 amino acids long. The germline CDR1 and CDR2 sequences are MGHRA and YSYEKL.

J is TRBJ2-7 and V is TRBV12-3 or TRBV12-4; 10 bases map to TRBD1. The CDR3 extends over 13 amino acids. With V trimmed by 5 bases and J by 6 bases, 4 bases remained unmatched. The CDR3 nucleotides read TGTGCCAGCAGTACCTGGACAGGGGGCGAGCAGTACTTC. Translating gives CASSTWTGGEQYF.

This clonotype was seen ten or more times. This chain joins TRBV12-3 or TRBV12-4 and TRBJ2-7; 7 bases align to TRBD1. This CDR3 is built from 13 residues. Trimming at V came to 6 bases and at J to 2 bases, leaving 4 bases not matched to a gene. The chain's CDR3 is CASSLQGTYEQYF. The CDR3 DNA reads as TGTGCCAGCAGCTTACAGGGGACCTACGAGCAGTACTTC.

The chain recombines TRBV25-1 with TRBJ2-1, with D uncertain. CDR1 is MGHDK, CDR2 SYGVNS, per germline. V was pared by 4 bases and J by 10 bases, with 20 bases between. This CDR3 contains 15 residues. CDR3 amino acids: CASSGSEDPGVEQFF. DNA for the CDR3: TGTGCCAGCAGTGGAAGCGAGGACCCCGGAGTGGAGCAGTTCTTC.

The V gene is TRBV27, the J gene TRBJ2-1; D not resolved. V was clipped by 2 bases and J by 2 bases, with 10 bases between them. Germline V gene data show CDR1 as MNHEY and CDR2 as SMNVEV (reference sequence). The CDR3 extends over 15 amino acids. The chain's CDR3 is CASSLKRMPYNEQFF. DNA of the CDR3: TGTGCCAGCAGTTTAAAGAGAATGCCCTACAATGAGCAGTTCTTC.

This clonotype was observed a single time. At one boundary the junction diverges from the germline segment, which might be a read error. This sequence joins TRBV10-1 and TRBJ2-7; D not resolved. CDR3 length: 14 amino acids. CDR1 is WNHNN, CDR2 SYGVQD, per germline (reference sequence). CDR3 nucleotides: TGCGCCGGCAGTGAGTCGGCCGGCTCCTACGAGCAGTACTTC. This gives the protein CAGSESAGSYEQYF.

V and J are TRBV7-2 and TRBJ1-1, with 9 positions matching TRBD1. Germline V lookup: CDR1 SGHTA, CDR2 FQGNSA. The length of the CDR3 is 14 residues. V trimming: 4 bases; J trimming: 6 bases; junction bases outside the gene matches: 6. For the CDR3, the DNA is TGTGCCAGCAGCTCCTTACAGGGGGCCGCTGAAGCTTTCTTT. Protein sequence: CASSSLQGAAEAFF.

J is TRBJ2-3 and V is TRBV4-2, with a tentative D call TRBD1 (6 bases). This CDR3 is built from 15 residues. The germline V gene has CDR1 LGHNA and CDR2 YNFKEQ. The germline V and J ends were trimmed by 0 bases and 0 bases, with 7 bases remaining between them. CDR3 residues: CASSQDGQSTDTQYF. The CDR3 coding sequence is TGTGCCAGCAGCCAAGATGGACAGAGCACAGATACGCAGTATTTT.

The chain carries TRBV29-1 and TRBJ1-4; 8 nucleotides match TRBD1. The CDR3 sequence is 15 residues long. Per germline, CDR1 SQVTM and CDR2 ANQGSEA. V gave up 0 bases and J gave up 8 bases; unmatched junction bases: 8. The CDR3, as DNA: TGCAGCGTTGAAGACCCGGGGCAGGGGGCCGAAAAACTGTTTTTT. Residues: CSVEDPGQGAEKLFF.

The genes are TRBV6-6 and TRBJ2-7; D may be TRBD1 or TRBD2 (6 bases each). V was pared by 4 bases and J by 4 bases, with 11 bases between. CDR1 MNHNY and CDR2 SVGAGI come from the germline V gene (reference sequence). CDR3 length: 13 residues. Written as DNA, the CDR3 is TGTGCCAGCAGTTCGGGGGCAGGTTACGAGCAGTACTTC. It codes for CASSSGAGYEQYF.

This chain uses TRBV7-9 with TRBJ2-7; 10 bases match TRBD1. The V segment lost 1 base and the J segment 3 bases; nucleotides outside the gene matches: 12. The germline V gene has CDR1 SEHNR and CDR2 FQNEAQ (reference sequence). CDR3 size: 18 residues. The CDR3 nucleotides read TGTGCCAGCAGCTTAGAACCCCCCGGGGACAGGGGAGGCTACGAGCAGTACTTC. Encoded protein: CASSLEPPGDRGGYEQYF.

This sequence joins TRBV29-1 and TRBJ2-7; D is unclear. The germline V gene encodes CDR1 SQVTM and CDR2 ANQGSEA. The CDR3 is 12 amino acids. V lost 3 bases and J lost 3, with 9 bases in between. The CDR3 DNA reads TGCAGCGTTGAGATAAACGGCTACGAGCAGTACTTC. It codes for CSVEINGYEQYF.

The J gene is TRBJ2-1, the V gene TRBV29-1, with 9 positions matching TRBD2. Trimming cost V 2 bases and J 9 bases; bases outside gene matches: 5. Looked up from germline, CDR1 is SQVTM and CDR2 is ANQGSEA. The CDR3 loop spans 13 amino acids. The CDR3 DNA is TGCAGCGTTGAATTTGAAGCGGGGGGTGAGCAGTTCTTC. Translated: CSVEFEAGGEQFF.

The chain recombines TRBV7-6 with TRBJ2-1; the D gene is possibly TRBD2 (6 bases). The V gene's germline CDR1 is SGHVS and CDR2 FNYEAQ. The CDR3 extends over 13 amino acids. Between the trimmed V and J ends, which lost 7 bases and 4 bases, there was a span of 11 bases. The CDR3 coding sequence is TGTGCCAGCAAACTAGCCGGGTACAATGAGCAGTTCTTC. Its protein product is CASKLAGYNEQFF.

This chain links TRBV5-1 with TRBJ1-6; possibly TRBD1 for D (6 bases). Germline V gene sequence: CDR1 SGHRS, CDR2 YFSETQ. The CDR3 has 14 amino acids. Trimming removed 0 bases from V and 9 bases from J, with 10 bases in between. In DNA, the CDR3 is TGCGCCAGCAGCTTGGGACAGGAGAGTTCACCCCTCCACTTT. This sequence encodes CASSLGQESSPLHF.

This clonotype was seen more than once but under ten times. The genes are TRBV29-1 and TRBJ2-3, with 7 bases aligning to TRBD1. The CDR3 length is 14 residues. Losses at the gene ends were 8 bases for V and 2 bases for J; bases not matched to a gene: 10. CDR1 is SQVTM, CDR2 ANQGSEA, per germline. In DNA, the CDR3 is TGCAGCTCCCTTGGACAGGCGAACACAGATACGCAGTATTTT. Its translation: CSSLGQANTDTQYF.

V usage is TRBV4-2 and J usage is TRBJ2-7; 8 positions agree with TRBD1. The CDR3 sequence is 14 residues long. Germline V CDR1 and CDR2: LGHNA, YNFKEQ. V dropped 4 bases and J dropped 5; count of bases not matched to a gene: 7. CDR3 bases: TGTGCCAGCAGCCCACCGGGACAGGAACACGAGCAGTACTTC. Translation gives CASSPPGQEHEQYF.

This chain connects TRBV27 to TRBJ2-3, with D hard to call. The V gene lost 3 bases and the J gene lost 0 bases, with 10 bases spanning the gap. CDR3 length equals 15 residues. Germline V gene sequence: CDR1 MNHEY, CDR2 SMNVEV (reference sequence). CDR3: CASSFQESSTDTQYF. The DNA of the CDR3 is TGTGCCAGCAGTTTCCAGGAATCTAGCACAGATACGCAGTATTTT.

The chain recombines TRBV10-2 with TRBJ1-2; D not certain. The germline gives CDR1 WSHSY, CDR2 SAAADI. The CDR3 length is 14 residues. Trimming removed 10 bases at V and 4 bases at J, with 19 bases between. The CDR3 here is CATQEAGFGYGYTF. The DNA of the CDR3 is TGCGCCACCCAGGAGGCAGGCTTCGGCTATGGCTACACCTTC.

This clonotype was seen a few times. CDR3 bases: TGCAGCGTTGAATTCAGGGAGGGCTCCTACGAGCAGTACTTC. As protein: CSVEFREGSYEQYF. This chain connects TRBV29-1 to TRBJ2-7; TRBD2 matches at 7 bases. The CDR3 loop spans 14 amino acids. Germline V CDR1 and CDR2: SQVTM, ANQGSEA. Trimming at V came to 2 bases and at J to 0 bases, leaving 4 bases not matched to a gene.

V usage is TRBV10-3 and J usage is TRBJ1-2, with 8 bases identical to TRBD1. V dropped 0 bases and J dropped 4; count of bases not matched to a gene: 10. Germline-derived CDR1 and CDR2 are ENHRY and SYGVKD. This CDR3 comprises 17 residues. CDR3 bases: TGTGCCATCAGTGAGTCGACTCCGAGGACAGGGCTCTATGGCTACACCTTC. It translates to CAISESTPRTGLYGYTF.

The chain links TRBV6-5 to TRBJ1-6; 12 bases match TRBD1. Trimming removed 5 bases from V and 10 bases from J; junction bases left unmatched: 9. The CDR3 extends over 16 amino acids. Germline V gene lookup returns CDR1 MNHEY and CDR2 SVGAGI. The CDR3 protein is CASSLVVGQGASPLHF. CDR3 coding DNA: TGTGCCAGCAGTCTAGTTGTGGGACAGGGGGCATCACCCCTCCACTTT.